This T cell receptor beta chain originates from a study of T cell repertoires in cytomegalovirus infection. Overall study context: It can be stated that public TCR beta signatures indicated CMV infection as well as a matching HLA type. Study-wide results and caveats: Totalled public TCR beta family frequency picked out people who carried CMV plus the relevant HLA. What dominated the ex vivo response were HLA-C-restricted CMV-specific TCR beta clonotypes.

Germline V lookup: CDR1 SGHVS, CDR2 FNYEAQ. V lost 1 base, J lost 7 bases, and 14 bases lay in between. This CDR3 contains 15 residues. There are many counts of this clonotype. Its antigen remains unidentified. MiXCR, applied by TCRdb to the reads, yields one record per CDR3 protein. This sample has around 550,000 distinct CDR3 sequences; roughly 29% occur once, and the top ten carry over 10%. V gene TRBV7-6 combines with J gene TRBJ2-1; D tentatively reads TRBD1 or TRBD2 (5 bases each). The sample was PBMCs. The receptor comes from a human donor in good health (CMV status not recorded). Some clones in this sample may be carry-over from other donors' samples. Written as DNA, the CDR3 is TGTGCCAGCAGCTTAGGCGTCGGGACGGAGAATGAGCAGTTCTTC. Protein: CASSLGVGTENEQFF.